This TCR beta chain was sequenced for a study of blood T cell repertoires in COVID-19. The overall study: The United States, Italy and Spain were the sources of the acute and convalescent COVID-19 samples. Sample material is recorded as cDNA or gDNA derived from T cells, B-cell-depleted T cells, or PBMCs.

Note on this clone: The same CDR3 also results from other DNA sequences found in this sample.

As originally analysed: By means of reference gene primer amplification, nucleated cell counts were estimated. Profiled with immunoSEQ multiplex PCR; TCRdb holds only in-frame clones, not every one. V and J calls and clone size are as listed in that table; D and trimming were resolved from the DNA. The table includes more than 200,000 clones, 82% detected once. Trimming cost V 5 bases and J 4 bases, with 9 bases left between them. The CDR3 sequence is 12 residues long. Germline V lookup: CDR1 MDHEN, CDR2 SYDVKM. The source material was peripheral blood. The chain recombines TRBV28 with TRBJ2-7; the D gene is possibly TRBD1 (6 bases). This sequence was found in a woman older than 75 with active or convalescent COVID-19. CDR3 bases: TGTGCCAGCAGTCTTCAGGGGTACGAGCAGTACTTC. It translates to CASSLQGYEQYF.